This entry lists 9 T cell receptor beta chains sequenced from one sample in a study of T and B cells in COVID-19 patients. Multiplex PCR with BIOMED2 TRB-A/B primer pools amplified TRB rearrangements. TCRdb reprocessed the multiplex PCR reads with MiXCR, giving one entry per CDR3 protein. The sample lists more than 2,500 distinct CDR3 sequences, approximately 24% seen once, with 25% in the top ten. TRB was amplified from around 250-460 ng of blood genomic DNA. Sequencing was performed on blood. These receptors originate from a human donor with active COVID-19.

This clonotype is medium-sized (0.01 to 0.1%) within its sample. The gene calls are TRBV6-5 and TRBJ1-4; D unclear. Germline V gives CDR1 MNHEY, CDR2 SVGAGI. V was trimmed by 7 bases and J by 0 bases, leaving 9 bases between them. The CDR3 spans 14 residues. CDR3 region: CASKEAATNEKLFF. CDR3 in DNA: TGTGCCAGCAAGGAAGCTGCAACTAATGAAAAACTGTTTTTT.

The chain couples TRBV11-2 to TRBJ1-6, with TRBD1 as a possible D gene (6 bases). This CDR3 region has 14 residues. Between the trimmed V and J ends, which lost 3 bases and 13 bases, there was a span of 16 bases. Germline CDR1 and CDR2: SGHAT and FQNNGV. The DNA for the CDR3 is TGTGCCAGCAGCTTCGGGACATGTCTAGGTCCCCTCCACTTT. Translated, it gives CASSFGTCLGPLHF.

Within the sample, this clonotype is medium-sized (0.01 to 0.1%). CDR3 loop: CASSFGTGRNSPLHF. The CDR3 bases are TGTGCCAGCAGTTTCGGGACAGGGAGAAATTCACCCCTCCACTTT. The V call is TRBV27, the J call TRBJ1-6; 9 bases agree with TRBD1. The V gene end was trimmed by 3 bases and the J gene end by 7 bases; junction bases not matched to a gene: 4. Germline V gene data show CDR1 as MNHEY and CDR2 as SMNVEV (reference sequence). CDR3 size: 15 residues.

This chain connects TRBV4-1 to TRBJ2-3; 12 bases map to TRBD2. Germline V gives CDR1 MGHRA, CDR2 YSYEKL. The CDR3 consists of 17 residues. V dropped 4 bases and J dropped 4; count of bases not matched to a gene: 9. CDR3 sequence: CASSRTGLAGRADTQYF. The DNA for the CDR3 is TGCGCCAGCAGCCGTACCGGACTAGCGGGGAGGGCAGATACGCAGTATTTT.

On this clonotype itself: Since a much larger clone is just one base distant, this may be a read error. The chain has TRBV6-2 or TRBV6-3 and TRBJ2-1; TRBD2 aligns across 15 bases. The CDR3 consists of 12 residues. J gave up 14 bases and V 10 bases, and 6 bases lay outside the gene matches. The V gene's germline CDR1 is MNHEY and CDR2 SVGEGT. CDR3 bases: TGTGCCAACCAAAGGACTAGCGGGAGGGAGTTCTTC. Protein sequence: CANQRTSGREFF.

This clonotype is termed medium-sized. The chain is built from TRBV5-4 and TRBJ2-3; 10 bases align to TRBD2. Per the germline V gene, CDR1 is SGHNT and CDR2 is YYREEE (reference sequence). V dropped 3 bases and J dropped 6; count of bases not matched to a gene: 4. The CDR3 has 14 residues. The CDR3 loop is CASSSQRGGDTQYF. In DNA, the CDR3 is TGTGCCAGCAGCTCCCAGCGGGGGGGGGATACGCAGTATTTT.

This clonotype is labeled medium-sized. The chain carries TRBV11-3 and TRBJ1-1; D is ambiguous. Trimming took 5 bases from V and 2 from J, leaving 9 bases between them. This CDR3 has 13 residues. Germline loops: CDR1 SGHNT, CDR2 YENEEA. CDR3 sequence: CASSPRVNTEAFF. In nucleotides, the CDR3 is TGTGCCAGCAGCCCTCGTGTCAACACTGAAGCTTTCTTT.

Within the sample, this clonotype is medium-sized. This sequence joins TRBV27 and TRBJ1-1, with D possibly being TRBD1 (6 bases). CDR3 length equals 14 residues. V lost 5 bases and J lost 1, with 11 bases in between. Germline V gives CDR1 MNHEY, CDR2 SMNVEV (reference sequence). The CDR3 region has the DNA TGTGCCAGCAGTCCTGGACAGAGGAACACTGAAGCTTTCTTT. This sequence encodes CASSPGQRNTEAFF.

Within the sample, this clonotype is medium-sized (0.01 to 0.1%). CDR3 loop: CASSSSTGHYGYTF. CDR3 in DNA: TGTGCCAGCTCTTCGTCCACAGGCCACTATGGCTACACCTTC. The V gene is TRBV27, the J gene TRBJ1-2; a weak D match, TRBD1 (5 bases). The CDR3 is made up of 14 amino acids. Germline loops: CDR1 MNHEY, CDR2 SMNVEV (reference sequence). Trimming left V 8 bases short and J 3 bases short, with 16 bases between.